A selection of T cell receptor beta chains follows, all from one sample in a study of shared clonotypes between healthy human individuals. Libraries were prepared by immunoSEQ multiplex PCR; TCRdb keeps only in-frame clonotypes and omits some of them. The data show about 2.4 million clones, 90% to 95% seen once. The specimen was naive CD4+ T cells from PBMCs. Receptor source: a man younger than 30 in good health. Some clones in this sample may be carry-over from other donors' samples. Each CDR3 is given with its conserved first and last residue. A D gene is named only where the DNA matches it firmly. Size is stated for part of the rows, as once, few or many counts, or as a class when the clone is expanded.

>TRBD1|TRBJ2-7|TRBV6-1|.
TGTGCCAGCAGTGCAGGGGGCTACGAGCAGTACTTC
CASSAGGYEQYF
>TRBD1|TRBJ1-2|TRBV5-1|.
TGCGCCAGCAGCCCGACAGGGGGCTCGATTGGCTACACCTTC
CASSPTGGSIGYTF
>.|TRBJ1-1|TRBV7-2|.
TGTGCCAGCGCGGAGGGACCCCTGGACACTGAAGCTTTCTTT
CASAEGPLDTEAFF
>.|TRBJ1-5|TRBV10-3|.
TGTGCCATCAGTGATCAGGGTAATCAGCCCCAGCATTTT
CAISDQGNQPQHF
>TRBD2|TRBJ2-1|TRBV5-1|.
TGCGCCAGCACCCGGGAGGACAATGAGCAGTTCTTC
CASTREDNEQFF
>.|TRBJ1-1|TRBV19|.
TGTGCCAGTAGTATAACGGGCCCTGACACTGAAGCTTTCTTT
CASSITGPDTEAFF
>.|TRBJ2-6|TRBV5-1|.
TGCGCCAGTAAGATTTCCTCTGGGGCCAACGTCCTGACTTTC
CASKISSGANVLTF
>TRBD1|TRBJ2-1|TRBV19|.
TGTGCCAGTAGTCCAACCGGGACAGCTGCATACAATGAGCAGTTCTTC
CASSPTGTAAYNEQFF
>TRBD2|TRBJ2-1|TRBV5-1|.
TGCGCCAGCAGCCGGGAGGGGATCGACAATGAGCAGTTCTTC
CASSREGIDNEQFF
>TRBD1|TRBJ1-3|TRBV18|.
TGTGCCAGCTCACGGCCGGGACAGCGCTCTGGAAACACCATATATTTT
CASSRPGQRSGNTIYF
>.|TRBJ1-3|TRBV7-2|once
TGTGCCAGCAGCTTGGGGGGTGCTGGAAACACCATATATTTT
CASSLGGAGNTIYF
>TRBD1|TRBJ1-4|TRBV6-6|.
TGTGCCAATTCGGACAGGGGGAGAGGAAAACTGTTTTTT
CANSDRGRGKLFF
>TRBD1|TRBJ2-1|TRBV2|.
TGTGCCAGCAGCCAAAGACAGGGGGCGGGGGAGCAGTTCTTC
CASSQRQGAGEQFF
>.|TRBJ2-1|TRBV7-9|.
TGTGCCAGCAACAAACTGGGGGCTAGCTCCTACAATGAGCAGTTCTTC
CASNKLGASSYNEQFF
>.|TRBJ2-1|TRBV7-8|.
TGTGCCAGCAGCTTATTGGGGAACTCCTACAATGAGCAGTTCTTC
CASSLLGNSYNEQFF